A selection of T cell receptor beta chains follows, all from one sample in a study of blood T cells in healthy people across ages. TCRdb called the 5' RACE reads again in MiXCR, with one record for every CDR3 protein. The sample shows 1.5 million or so distinct CDR3 sequences, 42% of them seen only once. Sample: blood. The origin of the receptors is a woman in her late teens or twenties in good health. Both conserved end residues are trimmed from each CDR3. Each record gives: V gene, J gene, CDR3 protein.

v_gene: TRBV6-1; j_gene: TRBJ2-1; CDR3aa: ASSVSSGGTGNEQF
v_gene: TRBV7-9; j_gene: TRBJ2-3; CDR3aa: ASSSEEGDTQY
v_gene: TRBV7-8; j_gene: TRBJ1-5; CDR3aa: ASSRQGEDQPQH
v_gene: TRBV20-1; j_gene: TRBJ2-1; CDR3aa: SAWGLAQRNEQF
v_gene: TRBV12-5; j_gene: TRBJ1-6; CDR3aa: ASGLVPLLGAGNSPLH
v_gene: TRBV18; j_gene: TRBJ1-2; CDR3aa: ASSPGIESSGYT
v_gene: TRBV13; j_gene: TRBJ1-1; CDR3aa: ASRPWGQDTEAF
v_gene: TRBV12-3/TRBV12-4; j_gene: TRBJ2-1; CDR3aa: ASSLRTGNNYNEQF
v_gene: TRBV7-2; j_gene: TRBJ1-2; CDR3aa: ASLQTGGLYGYT
v_gene: TRBV3-1; j_gene: TRBJ2-4; CDR3aa: ASSPGQGSSKNIQY
v_gene: TRBV6-4; j_gene: TRBJ2-1; CDR3aa: ASSSTGGPSMVEQF
v_gene: TRBV6-5; j_gene: NA; CDR3aa: ASRPQGQGAEQY
v_gene: TRBV12-5; j_gene: TRBJ2-1; CDR3aa: ASGLVLGQGVLGEQF
v_gene: TRBV2; j_gene: TRBJ1-2; CDR3aa: ASRAVGKDGYT